This TCR beta chain was profiled in a study of blood T cells in healthy people across ages. Worth noting for this clonotype: What it binds is unknown.

Alongside a J-beta primer mix, a sample-barcoded 5' primer served in a second PCR lasting about 7 to 11 cycles. From the 5' RACE reads, TCRdb called clonotypes with MiXCR, one entry per CDR3 protein. The sample carries 1.5 million or so distinct CDR3 sequences, approximately 38% recorded once. V gave up 0 bases and J gave up 5 bases; unmatched junction bases: 12. Germline-derived CDR1 and CDR2 are DFQATT and SNEGSKA (reference sequence). There are 17 residues in the CDR3. The study, taken as a whole, reports: With unsorted PBMCs, a conclusive comparison of naive versus antigen-experienced cells was not possible. Comparison with aged donors showed that long-lived donors had more naive CD4+ cells and higher diversity.

They isolated at least 7 million PBMCs from each sample. The material sequenced was blood. The chain carries TRBV20-1 and TRBJ1-3, with TRBD1 identical over 8 bases. The sequence was collected from a woman aged 18 to 35 in good health. The CDR3 DNA is TGCAGTGCTAGAGATGCGGCCTCCGGACAGGGTAGAAACACCATATATTTT. The encoded protein is CSARDAASGQGRNTIYF.